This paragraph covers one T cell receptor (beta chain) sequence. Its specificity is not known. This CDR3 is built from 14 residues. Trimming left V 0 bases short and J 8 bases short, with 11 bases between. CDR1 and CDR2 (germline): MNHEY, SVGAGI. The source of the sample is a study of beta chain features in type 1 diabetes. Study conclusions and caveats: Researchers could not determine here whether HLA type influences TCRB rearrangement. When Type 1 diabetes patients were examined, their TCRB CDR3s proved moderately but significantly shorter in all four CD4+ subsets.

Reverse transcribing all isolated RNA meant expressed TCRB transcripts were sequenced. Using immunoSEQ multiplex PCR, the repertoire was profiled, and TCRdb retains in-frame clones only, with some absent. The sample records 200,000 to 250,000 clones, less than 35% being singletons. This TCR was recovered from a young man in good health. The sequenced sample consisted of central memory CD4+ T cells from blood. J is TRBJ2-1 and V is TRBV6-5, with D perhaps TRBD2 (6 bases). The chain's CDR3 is CASSYSREAHEQFF. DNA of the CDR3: TGTGCCAGCAGTTACTCGAGGGAGGCCCATGAGCAGTTCTTC.